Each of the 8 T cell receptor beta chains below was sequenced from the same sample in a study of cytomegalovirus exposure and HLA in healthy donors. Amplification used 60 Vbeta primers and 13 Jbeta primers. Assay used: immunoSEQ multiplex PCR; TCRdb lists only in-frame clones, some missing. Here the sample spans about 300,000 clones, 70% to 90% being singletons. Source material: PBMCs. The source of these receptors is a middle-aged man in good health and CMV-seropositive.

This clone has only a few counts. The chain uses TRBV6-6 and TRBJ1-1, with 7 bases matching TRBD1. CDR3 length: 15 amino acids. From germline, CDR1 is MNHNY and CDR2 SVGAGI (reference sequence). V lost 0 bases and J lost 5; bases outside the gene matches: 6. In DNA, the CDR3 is TGTGCCAGCAGTTACTCACAGGGGAGGAGGACTGAAGCTTTCTTT. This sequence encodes CASSYSQGRRTEAFF.

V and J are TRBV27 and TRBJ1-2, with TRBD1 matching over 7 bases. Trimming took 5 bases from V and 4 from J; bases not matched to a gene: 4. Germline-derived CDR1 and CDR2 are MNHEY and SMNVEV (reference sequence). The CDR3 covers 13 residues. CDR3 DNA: TGTGCCAGCAGTACGACAGGGTCCTATGGCTACACCTTC. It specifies CASSTTGSYGYTF.

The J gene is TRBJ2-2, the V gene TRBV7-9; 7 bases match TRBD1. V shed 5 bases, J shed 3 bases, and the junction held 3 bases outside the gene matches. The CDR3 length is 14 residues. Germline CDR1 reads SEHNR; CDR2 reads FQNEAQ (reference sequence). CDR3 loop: CASSPGQYTGELFF. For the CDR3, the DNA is TGTGCCAGCAGCCCGGGACAGTACACCGGGGAGCTGTTTTTT. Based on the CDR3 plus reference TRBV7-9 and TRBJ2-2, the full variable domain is DTGVSQNPRHKITKRGQNVTFRCDPISEHNRLYWYRQTLGQGPEFLTYFQNEAQLEKSRLLSDRFSAERPKGSFSTLEIQRTEQGDSAMYLCASSPGQYTGELFFGEGSRLTVL.

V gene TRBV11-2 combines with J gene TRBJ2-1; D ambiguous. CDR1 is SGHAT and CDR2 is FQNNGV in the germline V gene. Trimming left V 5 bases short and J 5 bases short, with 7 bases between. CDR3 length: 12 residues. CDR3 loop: CASSPQHNEQFF. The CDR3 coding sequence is TGTGCCAGCAGCCCACAGCACAATGAGCAGTTCTTC.

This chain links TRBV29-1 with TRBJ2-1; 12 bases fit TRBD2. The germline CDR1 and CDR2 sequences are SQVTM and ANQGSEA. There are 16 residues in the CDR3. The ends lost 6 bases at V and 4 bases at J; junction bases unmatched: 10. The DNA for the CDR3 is TGCAGCGTGGCCCTCAGACTAGCGGGAGATTACAATGAGCAGTTCTTC. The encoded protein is CSVALRLAGDYNEQFF.

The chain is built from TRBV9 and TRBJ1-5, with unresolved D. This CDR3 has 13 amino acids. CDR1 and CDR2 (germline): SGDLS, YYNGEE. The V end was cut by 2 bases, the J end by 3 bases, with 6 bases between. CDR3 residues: CASSVGDNQPQHF. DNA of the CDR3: TGTGCCAGCAGCGTCGGAGACAATCAGCCCCAGCATTTT.

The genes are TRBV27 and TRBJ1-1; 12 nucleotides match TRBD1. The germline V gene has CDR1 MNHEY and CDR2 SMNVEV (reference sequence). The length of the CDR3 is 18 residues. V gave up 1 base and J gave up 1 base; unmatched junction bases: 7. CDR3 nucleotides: TGTGCCAGCAGTTTATGGGGGGGACAGGGGGCCGAGAACACTGAAGCTTTCTTT. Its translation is CASSLWGGQGAENTEAFF.

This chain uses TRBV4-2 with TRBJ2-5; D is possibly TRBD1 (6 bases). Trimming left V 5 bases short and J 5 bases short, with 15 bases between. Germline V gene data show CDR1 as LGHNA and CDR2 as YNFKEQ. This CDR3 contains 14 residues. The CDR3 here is CASSTPGTQETQYF. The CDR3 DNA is TGTGCCAGCAGCACCCCCGGGACACAGGAGACCCAGTACTTC.